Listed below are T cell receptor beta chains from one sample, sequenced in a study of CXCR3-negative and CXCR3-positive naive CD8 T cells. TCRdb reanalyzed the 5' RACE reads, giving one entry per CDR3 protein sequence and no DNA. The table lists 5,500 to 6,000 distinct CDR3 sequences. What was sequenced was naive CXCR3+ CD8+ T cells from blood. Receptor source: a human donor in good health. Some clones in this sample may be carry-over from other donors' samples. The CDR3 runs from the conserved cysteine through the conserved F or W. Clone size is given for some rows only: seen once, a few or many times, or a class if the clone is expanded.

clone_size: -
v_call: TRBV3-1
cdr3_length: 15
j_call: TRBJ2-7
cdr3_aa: CASSQGLASSYEQYF

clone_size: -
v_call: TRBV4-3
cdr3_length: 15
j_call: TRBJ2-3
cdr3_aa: CASSQFHNGADTQYF

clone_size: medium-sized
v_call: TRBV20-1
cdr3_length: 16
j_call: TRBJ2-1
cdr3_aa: CSARTGGGSKWNEQFF

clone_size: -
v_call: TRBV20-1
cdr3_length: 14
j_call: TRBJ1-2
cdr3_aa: CSARDPTGGSGYTF

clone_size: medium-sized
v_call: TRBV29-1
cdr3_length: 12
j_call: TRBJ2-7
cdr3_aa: CSVVRGPYEQYF

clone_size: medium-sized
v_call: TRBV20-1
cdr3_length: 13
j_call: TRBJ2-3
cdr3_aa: CSALAYSTDTQYF

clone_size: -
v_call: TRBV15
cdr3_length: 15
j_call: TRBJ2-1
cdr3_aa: CATSRDAPTTNEQFF

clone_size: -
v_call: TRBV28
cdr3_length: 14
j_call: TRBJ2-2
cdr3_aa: CASGSGQYTGELFF

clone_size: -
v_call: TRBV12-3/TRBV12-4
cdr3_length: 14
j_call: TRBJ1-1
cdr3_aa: CASSPPRPNTEAFF

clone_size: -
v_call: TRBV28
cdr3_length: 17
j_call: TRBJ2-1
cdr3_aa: CASSPLKRERIYNEQFF

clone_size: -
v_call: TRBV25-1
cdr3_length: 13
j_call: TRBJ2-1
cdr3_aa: CASSVQWWNEQFF

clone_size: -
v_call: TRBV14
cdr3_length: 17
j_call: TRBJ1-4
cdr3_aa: CASSPGRGRTTNEKLFF

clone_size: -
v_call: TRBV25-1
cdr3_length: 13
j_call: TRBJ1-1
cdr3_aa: CASSDLGTAEAFF

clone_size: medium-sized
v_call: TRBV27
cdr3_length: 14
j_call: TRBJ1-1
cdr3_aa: CASSFLGGDTEAFF

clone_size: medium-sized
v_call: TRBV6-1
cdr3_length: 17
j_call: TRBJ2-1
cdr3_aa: CASSVASGLSSYNEQFF

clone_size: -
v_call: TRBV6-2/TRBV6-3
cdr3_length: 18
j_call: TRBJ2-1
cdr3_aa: CASSYSTAPSASYNEQFF

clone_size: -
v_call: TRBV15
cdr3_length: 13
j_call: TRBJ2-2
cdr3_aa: CATRQVDTGELFF

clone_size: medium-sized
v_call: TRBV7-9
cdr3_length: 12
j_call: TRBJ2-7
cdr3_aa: CASSLVHYEQYF